What follows are 23 T cell receptor beta chains derived from one specimen sequenced in a study of molecular identifiers for immune sequencing clone quantification. TCRdb processed the PCR reads anew with MiXCR; each CDR3 protein has one entry. The data contain 35,000 to 40,000 distinct CDR3 sequences, approximately 20% of them singletons. The specimen was naive CD8+ T cells from blood, with Jurkat cell RNA spiked in. Sample subset: FACS-sorted CD8+CD4-CCR7+CD45RA+ naive T cells. These receptors all stem from a human donor in good health. Some libraries in this study had Jurkat cell RNA spiked in.

This clonotype was observed at least ten times. This chain uses TRBV20-1 with TRBJ2-7, with a tentative D call TRBD1 (5 bases). Germline V gives CDR1 DFQATT, CDR2 SNEGSKA (reference sequence). This CDR3 region has 14 residues. V shed 5 bases and J shed 4 bases, with 18 bases lying between them. The CDR3 bases are TGCAGTGCTCTGGGGCCGACCCGTGGGTACGAGCAGTACTTC. The encoded protein is CSALGPTRGYEQYF.

The J gene is TRBJ2-7, the V gene TRBV5-1; perhaps D is TRBD1 or TRBD2 (6 bases each). The CDR3 is 16 amino acids. V lost 2 bases and J 2 bases, leaving 17 bases between the germline ends. Germline-derived CDR1 and CDR2 are SGHRS and YFSETQ. The CDR3: CASSFGVSEGAYEQYF. The CDR3 nucleotides are TGCGCCAGCAGCTTCGGGGTTTCGGAGGGGGCCTACGAGCAGTACTTC.

In its sample, this clonotype was seen many times. The rearrangement links TRBV7-9 to TRBJ2-3, with D perhaps TRBD1 or TRBD2 (6 bases each). The CDR3 totals 16 residues. The V gene's germline CDR1 is SEHNR and CDR2 FQNEAQ (reference sequence). V shed 4 bases and J shed 0 bases, with 14 bases lying between them. CDR3 amino acids: CASSSPTGGSTDTQYF. The CDR3, as DNA: TGTGCCAGCAGCTCTCCGACAGGAGGGAGCACAGATACGCAGTATTTT.

This clonotype was observed a handful of times. The rearrangement links TRBV29-1 to TRBJ2-3; perhaps TRBD2 as D (5 bases). Trimming removed 4 bases at V and 4 bases at J, with 27 bases between. The germline CDR1 and CDR2 sequences are SQVTM and ANQGSEA. The CDR3 runs to 18 residues. For the CDR3, the DNA is TGCAGCGTTGTTGCAGTGGGTGAGGATAGGAGGTGGGCAGATACGCAGTATTTT. It specifies CSVVAVGEDRRWADTQYF.

The chain employs TRBV10-3 and TRBJ2-1; the match to TRBD1 covers 8 bases. Losses at the gene ends were 3 bases for V and 6 bases for J; bases not matched to a gene: 4. CDR1 is ENHRY, CDR2 SYGVKD, per germline. CDR3 length equals 14 residues. CDR3 nucleotide sequence: TGTGCCATCAGTGAAGGACAGGGTGGCAATGAGCAGTTCTTC. Protein: CAISEGQGGNEQFF.

This clonotype came up many times. V and J are TRBV29-1 and TRBJ2-1; TRBD2 aligns across 10 bases. Unmatched junction bases numbered 11, after V lost 6 bases and J lost 9 bases. Germline loops: CDR1 SQVTM, CDR2 ANQGSEA. There are 14 residues in the CDR3. CDR3 protein: CSVRPSGSLGEQFF. As DNA, the CDR3 is TGCAGCGTGCGCCCTAGCGGGAGTCTGGGTGAGCAGTTCTTC.

Details on this clonotype: The junction and the germline gene differ at one end; a read error may be behind it. This sequence joins TRBV28 and TRBJ2-1; a possible D gene is TRBD1 (6 bases). The CDR3 is 15 residues long. Germline V gene sequence: CDR1 MDHEN, CDR2 SYDVKM. CDR3 sequence (DNA): TGTGTCAGCGGTATACAGGGTTGGTCCTACAATGAGCAGTTCTTC. Translating gives CVSGIQGWSYNEQFF.

This clonotype was recorded a few times. This rearrangement joins TRBV20-1 to TRBJ2-3, with TRBD2 matching 9 bases. CDR1 and CDR2 from the germline V gene are DFQATT and SNEGSKA (reference sequence). This CDR3 spans 16 amino acids. V shed 2 bases and J 1 base; nucleotides not matched to a gene: 7. CDR3 sequence reads: CSARLMRTSGTDTQYF. CDR3 coding DNA: TGCAGTGCTAGATTAATGCGGACTAGCGGCACAGATACGCAGTATTTT.

This clonotype occurred many times. The rearrangement uses TRBV10-3 and TRBJ2-5; no reliable D call. This CDR3 contains 15 residues. V was clipped by 0 bases and J by 7 bases, with 15 bases between them. CDR1 is ENHRY and CDR2 is SYGVKD in the germline V gene. The CDR3 coding sequence is TGTGCCATCAGTGAGTCCGACCTAGTTTTAGGGACCCAGTACTTC. Its protein is CAISESDLVLGTQYF.

This clonotype has ten or more counts. The V gene is TRBV7-6, the J gene TRBJ1-1; the D is unclear. Germline CDR1 and CDR2: SGHVS and FNYEAQ. The V and J ends lost 2 bases and 5 bases respectively, with 12 bases between them. This CDR3 has 14 amino acids. The CDR3 nucleotides are TGTGCCAGCAGCTTAAGGATGGGCCCAACTGAAGCTTTCTTT. Protein product: CASSLRMGPTEAFF.

This clonotype has more than one count but fewer than ten. This chain links TRBV12-3 or TRBV12-4 with TRBJ1-1; D not certain. V was clipped by 3 bases and J by 4 bases, with 6 bases between them. CDR3 length equals 12 residues. In DNA form, the CDR3 reads TGTGCCAGCAGTTTTACGTCCACTGAAGCTTTCTTT. This gives the protein CASSFTSTEAFF.

This clonotype has at least ten counts. This chain connects TRBV2 to TRBJ1-2; TRBD1 is a possible D gene (6 bases). This CDR3 is 16 amino acids long. V gave up 3 bases and J gave up 4 bases, with 18 bases separating them. Germline V lookup: CDR1 SNHLY, CDR2 FYNNEI. The chain's CDR3 is CASSEGAGTGLYGYTF. In DNA, the CDR3 is TGTGCCAGCAGTGAGGGGGCCGGGACGGGACTCTATGGCTACACCTTC.

This clonotype was seen more than once but under ten times. The chain links TRBV7-8 to TRBJ2-5; no firm D call. V lost 3 bases to trimming and J lost 1 base, with 9 bases between them. The CDR3 is made up of 14 amino acids. Germline V gene sequence: CDR1 SGHVS, CDR2 FQNEAQ. CDR3 region: CASSFGVPQETQYF. In nucleotides, the CDR3 is TGTGCCAGCAGCTTTGGGGTGCCCCAAGAGACCCAGTACTTC. Combining the CDR3 with reference TRBV7-8 and TRBJ2-5 gives the whole variable domain GAGVSQSPRYKVAKRGQDVALRCDPISGHVSLFWYQQALGQGPEFLTYFQNEAQLDKSGLPSDRFFAERPEGSVSTLKIQRTQQEDSAVYLCASSFGVPQETQYFGPGTRLLVL.

Ten or more counts support this clonotype. The chain carries TRBV24-1 and TRBJ2-5, with D tentatively TRBD2 (6 bases). Germline V CDR1 and CDR2: KGHDR, SFDVKD. Trimming removed 5 bases at V and 5 bases at J, with 11 bases between. This CDR3 contains 13 residues. CDR3 sequence reads: CATSARSGETQYF. CDR3 nucleotide sequence: TGTGCCACCAGTGCGCGGAGCGGGGAGACCCAGTACTTC.

The rearrangement joins TRBV7-9 to TRBJ2-3, with a weak D call TRBD2 (5 bases). With 1 base removed from V and 4 bases from J, the gap between germline ends came to 9 bases. The CDR3 has 14 residues. Germline V gives CDR1 SEHNR, CDR2 FQNEAQ (reference sequence). CDR3 amino acids: CASSLVSGADTQYF. Written as DNA, the CDR3 is TGTGCCAGCAGCTTAGTGAGCGGTGCAGATACGCAGTATTTT.

The chain couples TRBV27 to TRBJ2-7; TRBD1 might be the D (7 bases). The germline gives CDR1 MNHEY, CDR2 SMNVEV (reference sequence). Trimming pared 5 bases from V and 3 bases from J, leaving 17 bases between. The CDR3 covers 15 residues. CDR3 bases: TGTGCCAGCAGTGGCGGGACAGTGCCGTACTACGAGCAGTACTTC. Translated, it gives CASSGGTVPYYEQYF.

This clonotype was detected only a few times. The chain couples TRBV5-5 to TRBJ2-4; 11 bases are a match to TRBD1. The germline V gene has CDR1 SGHKS and CDR2 YYEKEE (reference sequence). The CDR3 loop spans 16 amino acids. V trimming: 3 bases; J trimming: 5 bases; junction bases outside the gene matches: 7. CDR3 coding DNA: TGTGCCAGCAGCTCACCGGGACAGGGGGTCGAAAACATTCAGTACTTC. The encoded protein is CASSSPGQGVENIQYF. The variable domain in full, completed from reference TRBV5-5 and TRBJ2-4, reads DAGVTQSPTHLIKTRGQQVTLRCSPISGHKSVSWYQQVLGQGPQFIFQYYEKEERGRGNFPDRFSARQFPNYSSELNVNALLLGDSALYLCASSSPGQGVENIQYFGAGTRLSVL.

This clonotype has a count of ten or more. V usage is TRBV19 and J usage is TRBJ2-7; D might be TRBD1 (5 bases). This CDR3 comprises 13 residues. The V gene's germline CDR1 is LNHDA and CDR2 SQIVND (reference sequence). The V and J ends lost 9 bases and 3 bases respectively, with 15 bases between them. CDR3 sequence: CASGMTEIYEQYF. DNA for the CDR3: TGTGCCAGCGGAATGACAGAGATCTACGAGCAGTACTTC.

Notes on this clonotype: This may come from a read error, since a much larger clone is one base off. The V call is TRBV5-1, the J call TRBJ2-7, with D perhaps TRBD1 or TRBD2 (6 bases each). Germline CDR1 is SGHRS and CDR2 is YFSETQ. The CDR3 has 15 residues. This chain's CDR3 is CASSLSPGAGYERYF. The CDR3 DNA reads TGCGCCAGCAGCCTTTCCCCGGGGGCGGGCTACGAGCGGTACTTC.

About this clonotype itself: One end of the junction is discordant with germline, which a read error may explain. This chain joins TRBV7-9 and TRBJ2-1; D is undetermined. CDR1 and CDR2 (germline): SEHNR, FQNEAQ (reference sequence). The CDR3 runs to 15 residues. CDR3 amino acids: CTSSSDLSSYNEQFF. In nucleotides, the CDR3 is TGTACCAGCAGCTCAGACCTGAGCTCCTACAATGAGCAGTTCTTC.

The chain employs TRBV6-7 and TRBJ1-1, with D unresolved. TRBV6-7 is treated as an ORF (open reading frame) with a function not yet certain. V gave up 6 bases and J gave up 2 bases, with 22 bases separating them. The CDR3 is 17 amino acids. The CDR3 DNA is TGTGCCAGCAGCTACCCGATTCGTTTTGAATTCAACACTGAAGCTTTCTTT. Protein: CASSYPIRFEFNTEAFF.

This clonotype was counted ten times or more. The chain combines TRBV7-2 with TRBJ2-1, with D perhaps TRBD2 (6 bases). Trimming took off 1 base at V and 9 bases at J, with 19 bases between the two ends. CDR3 length: 16 residues. Per the germline V gene, CDR1 is SGHTA and CDR2 is FQGNSA. The CDR3 DNA reads TGTGCCAGCAGCTTAGGTCCGGGAGAGTTCCTGGGTGAGCAGTTCTTC. It yields the protein CASSLGPGEFLGEQFF.

This sequence joins TRBV15 and TRBJ2-3; 8 nucleotides line up with TRBD2. The length of the CDR3 is 16 residues. With 5 bases clipped from V and 4 bases from J, the junction kept 11 bases outside the gene matches. Germline V CDR1 and CDR2: LNHNV, YYDKDF (reference sequence). The CDR3: CATSPGGASIADTQYF. In DNA, the CDR3 is TGTGCCACCAGCCCCGGGGGGGCGAGTATAGCAGATACGCAGTATTTT.